Below, 19 T cell receptor beta chains from the same sample are listed, as sequenced in a study of control samples from healthy donors and cancer patients. Profiled with immunoSEQ multiplex PCR; TCRdb holds only in-frame clones, not every one. The sample includes over 200,000 clones, over 75% seen only once; the top ten take roughly 15%. Sample: PBMCs. The source is a woman aged 60-75 years with lung cancer.

V is TRBV5-4 and J is TRBJ2-1; possibly TRBD1 for D (6 bases). This CDR3 is built from 13 residues. Trimming left V 4 bases short and J 8 bases short, with 13 bases between. From germline, CDR1 is SGHNT and CDR2 YYREEE (reference sequence). The CDR3 region has the DNA TGTGCCAGCAGCCAACAGGGATCCCATGAGCAGTTCTTC. Translating it yields CASSQQGSHEQFF.

V and J are TRBV12-3 or TRBV12-4 and TRBJ1-1; D is ambiguous. This CDR3 comprises 13 residues. V was trimmed by 2 bases and J by 2 bases, leaving 6 bases between them. CDR3 sequence: CASSLKTNTEAFF. The DNA for the CDR3 is TGTGCCAGCAGTTTAAAGACAAACACTGAAGCTTTCTTT.

This rearrangement joins TRBV7-9 to TRBJ2-4; TRBD2 matches 7 bases. Germline lookup yields CDR1 SEHNR and CDR2 FQNEAQ (reference sequence). The CDR3 totals 14 residues. J was trimmed by 6 bases and V by 5 bases; bases with no gene match: 7. Here the CDR3 reads CASSPPPGGNIQYF. As DNA, the CDR3 is TGTGCCAGCAGCCCGCCCCCGGGAGGAAACATTCAGTACTTC.

The chain links TRBV4-1 to TRBJ1-2; D is undetermined. Germline V gene sequence: CDR1 MGHRA, CDR2 YSYEKL. The CDR3 is made up of 15 amino acids. Trimming took 0 bases from V and 4 from J, leaving 12 bases between them. The CDR3 sequence: CASSQDYAGPYGYTF. As DNA, the CDR3 is TGCGCCAGCAGCCAAGACTACGCCGGGCCCTATGGCTACACCTTC.

The CDR3 sequence is CASSPPGLIAYEQYF. CDR3 bases: TGTGCCAGCTCACCCCCCGGTCTGATAGCCTACGAGCAGTACTTC. The genes are TRBV18 and TRBJ2-7, with unresolved D. The CDR3 consists of 15 residues. V shed 3 bases and J shed 2 bases, with 14 bases lying between them. CDR1 is KGHSH, CDR2 LQKENI, per germline.

The rearrangement uses TRBV6-6 and TRBJ2-5, with D possibly TRBD1 on 6 matching bases. This CDR3 region has 14 residues. Germline loops: CDR1 MNHNY, CDR2 SVGAGI (reference sequence). The V and J ends lost 4 bases and 3 bases respectively, with 12 bases between them. CDR3 loop: CASSSTGTKETQYF. The CDR3 nucleotides read TGTGCCAGCAGTTCCACAGGGACAAAAGAGACCCAGTACTTC.

The rearrangement uses TRBV4-1 and TRBJ2-7; D not resolved. Germline CDR1 MGHRA, CDR2 YSYEKL. V was shortened by 0 bases and J by 0 bases, with 9 bases between the two germline ends. This CDR3 spans 15 amino acids. The CDR3 sequence: CASSQDETSSYEQYF. The CDR3 region has the DNA TGCGCCAGCAGCCAAGACGAGACGTCCTCCTACGAGCAGTACTTC.

V usage is TRBV9 and J usage is TRBJ1-6; D is unclear. The germline V and J ends were trimmed by 3 bases and 9 bases, with 7 bases remaining between them. The CDR3 is 12 residues long. Germline lookup yields CDR1 SGDLS and CDR2 YYNGEE. The CDR3 spells CASSGEGSPLHF. In DNA, the CDR3 is TGTGCCAGCAGCGGAGAGGGTTCACCCCTCCACTTT.

V is TRBV24-1 and J is TRBJ2-7, with TRBD1 identical over 10 bases. Germline values: CDR1 KGHDR, CDR2 SFDVKD. The trim removed 0 bases at V and 11 bases at J, leaving 12 bases unmatched. The CDR3 runs to 16 residues. In nucleotides, the CDR3 is TGTGCCACCAGTGATTTGAAGGGACAGGGGCCGGGAAAGGAGTACTTC. As protein: CATSDLKGQGPGKEYF.

The chain is built from TRBV19 and TRBJ1-6, with 8 bases matching TRBD1. Germline loops: CDR1 LNHDA, CDR2 SQIVND (reference sequence). Trimming cost V 3 bases and J 6 bases; bases outside gene matches: 7. The CDR3 is made up of 16 amino acids. The CDR3 spells CASSIWATGGNSPLHF. In nucleotides, the CDR3 is TGTGCCAGTAGTATTTGGGCAACAGGGGGTAATTCACCCCTCCACTTT.

J is TRBJ1-2 and V is TRBV6-6, with a weak D call TRBD1 (6 bases). The CDR3 loop spans 13 amino acids. V dropped 11 bases and J dropped 4 bases, with 17 bases sitting between them. Germline assignment: CDR1 MNHNY and CDR2 SVGAGI (reference sequence). The CDR3 loop is CAGSVRGAYGYTF. The CDR3 DNA reads TGTGCCGGTTCGGTCCGGGGGGCCTATGGCTACACCTTC.

V gene TRBV10-3 combines with J gene TRBJ1-1; D perhaps matches TRBD1 (5 bases). V was cut by 6 bases and J by 1 base, with 9 bases left in between. This CDR3 has 13 amino acids. Germline V CDR1 and CDR2: ENHRY, SYGVKD. CDR3 sequence reads: CAIRPDRNTEAFF. The CDR3 bases are TGTGCCATCAGGCCCGACAGGAACACTGAAGCTTTCTTT.

This clone was found once. This chain joins TRBV2 and TRBJ1-6; D gene unclear. This CDR3 spans 13 amino acids. CDR1 and CDR2 from the germline V gene are SNHLY and FYNNEI. V lost 7 bases to trimming and J lost 7 bases, with 11 bases between them. CDR3 nucleotide sequence: TGTGCCAGCAAGGTATCAGCCAATTCACCCCTCCACTTT. Translated, it gives CASKVSANSPLHF. The variable domain in full, completed from reference TRBV2 and TRBJ1-6, reads EPEVTQTPSHQVTQMGQEVILRCVPISNHLYFYWYRQILGQKVEFLVSFYNNEISEKSEIFDDQFSVERPDGSNFTLKIRSTKLEDSAMYFCASKVSANSPLHFGNGTRLTVT.

This chain uses TRBV18 with TRBJ1-6; no clear D gene. From germline, CDR1 is KGHSH and CDR2 LQKENI. V dropped 2 bases and J dropped 9 bases, with 11 bases sitting between them. The CDR3 sequence is 14 residues long. The CDR3 DNA is TGTGCCAGCTCACCAGCAGTTTCTTCTTCACCCCTCCACTTT. This translates into CASSPAVSSSPLHF.

The chain links TRBV5-1 to TRBJ2-7; D remains ambiguous. V lost 0 bases and J lost 6, with 10 bases in between. The germline V gene has CDR1 SGHRS and CDR2 YFSETQ. This CDR3 has 13 residues. In DNA form, the CDR3 reads TGCGCCAGCAGCTTGGCTGGAACGGGCGAGCAGTACTTC. Translation: CASSLAGTGEQYF.

The rearrangement uses TRBV27 and TRBJ1-6; TRBD1 might be the D (6 bases). CDR1 MNHEY and CDR2 SMNVEV come from the germline V gene (reference sequence). V was shortened by 5 bases and J by 4 bases, with 12 bases between the two germline ends. The CDR3 covers 15 residues. The CDR3 spells CASSPRGLYNSPLHF. CDR3 nucleotide sequence: TGTGCCAGCAGTCCCCGGGGGCTATATAATTCACCCCTCCACTTT.

A note on this clone: The sample has other DNA sequences that encode this CDR3 too. The chain carries TRBV5-1 and TRBJ1-3; D perhaps matches TRBD1 (5 bases). The CDR3 is 15 residues long. Between the trimmed V and J ends, which lost 0 bases and 3 bases, there was a span of 10 bases. Germline-derived CDR1 and CDR2 are SGHRS and YFSETQ. In DNA, the CDR3 is TGCGCCAGCAGCTTGGCAGGGACTCTTGGAAACACCATATATTTT. Its protein product is CASSLAGTLGNTIYF.

CDR3 region: CASSRQGNLGNTIYF. CDR3 bases: TGTGCCAGTAGTAGACAGGGGAATCTTGGAAACACCATATATTTT. The rearrangement uses TRBV19 and TRBJ1-3; 8 bases match TRBD1. Per germline, CDR1 LNHDA and CDR2 SQIVND (reference sequence). V lost 4 bases and J lost 3; bases outside the gene matches: 5. This CDR3 comprises 15 residues.

This clone appeared a single time. The chain uses TRBV21-1 and TRBJ1-5. TRBV21-1 is recorded as a pseudogene. The CDR3 runs 21 residues. CDR3 nucleotide sequence: TGTGCCAGCAGCAAAGGCCCCCCTCGGGGGCGGGTTGGGGATTCCAATCAGCCCCAGCATTTT. It specifies CASSKGPPRGRVGDSNQPQHF.